The rows below give T cell receptor beta chains drawn from one sample of a study of early T cells in non-severe SARS-CoV-2 infection. TCRdb re-analysed the 5' RACE reads in MiXCR, keeping a single row per CDR3 protein. This sample yields about 84,000 distinct CDR3 sequences, of which about 12% are seen a single time; over 2.5% belongs to the top ten. Sequencing was carried out using whole blood. These receptors were taken from an adult who was a healthcare worker with PCR-confirmed SARS-CoV-2 infection or an uninfected control (not recorded which). CDR3s include the opening cysteine and the closing phenylalanine or tryptophan. D genes are given only for firm matches. Clone size is shown for a subset of rows, as once, few, many or a class of expanded clone.

clone_size	j_call	v_call	d_call	cdr3_aa	cdr3_nt
many	TRBJ1-2	TRBV20-1	TRBD1	CSARTQGEGYGYTF	TGCAGTGCTAGGACACAGGGGGAGGGCTATGGCTACACCTTC
.	TRBJ2-4	TRBV20-1	TRBD2	CSPREPKAGGPGYIQYF	TGCAGTCCTAGGGAACCAAAAGCGGGAGGGCCAGGGTACATTCAGTACTTC
many	TRBJ2-3	TRBV27	TRBD2	CASSLLGTSAVDTQYF	TGTGCCAGCAGTTTGTTGGGGACTAGCGCGGTAGATACGCAGTATTTT
many	TRBJ2-3	TRBV24-1	TRBD2	CATSPSGATDTQYF	TGTGCCACCAGTCCTAGCGGGGCCACAGATACGCAGTATTTT
many	TRBJ2-1	TRBV2	.	CARGVGARSVGEQFF	TGTGCCAGGGGGGTTGGGGCAAGGAGTGTGGGTGAGCAGTTCTTC
.	TRBJ1-6	TRBV6-5	TRBD1	CASSGRQGESPLHF	TGTGCCAGCAGTGGCCGACAGGGGGAATCACCCCTCCACTTT
once	TRBJ2-1	TRBV29-1	.	CSVVGTGHNEQFF	TGCAGCGTCGTAGGGACTGGCCACAATGAGCAGTTCTTC
.	TRBJ2-3	TRBV21-1	.	CASSNRDRVASTDTQYF	TGTGCCAGCAGCAACCGGGACAGGGTCGCCTCCACAGATACGCAGTATTTT
.	TRBJ2-1	TRBV9	.	CASSVAGVVNEQFF	TGTGCCAGCAGCGTAGCGGGAGTTGTCAATGAGCAGTTCTTC
.	TRBJ2-1	TRBV7-8	.	CASSSSADSDWDNEQFF	TGTGCCAGCAGCTCCTCCGCGGACTCTGACTGGGACAATGAGCAGTTCTTC
.	TRBJ1-2	TRBV6-4	.	CASSPGLREGYTF	TGTGCCAGCAGTCCCGGGTTGAGGGAAGGCTACACCTTC
.	TRBJ1-6	TRBV25-1	.	CASSGVGRINSPLHF	TGTGCCAGCAGTGGGGTGGGTAGGATAAATTCACCCCTCCACTTT
few	TRBJ1-4	TRBV7-9	.	CASSLQKNEKLFF	TGTGCCAGCAGTTTACAGAAGAATGAAAAACTGTTTTTT
.	TRBJ2-2	TRBV25-1	.	CASVMGAGELFF	TGTGCCAGCGTCATGGGGGCCGGGGAGCTGTTTTTT
.	TRBJ2-2	TRBV2	.	CVSSDQRRNTGELFF	TGTGTCAGCAGTGACCAGCGTCGGAACACCGGGGAGCTGTTTTTT
many	TRBJ1-5	TRBV6-6	TRBD1	CASTRDRGSQPQHF	TGTGCCAGCACCCGGGACAGGGGAAGTCAGCCCCAGCATTTT
few	TRBJ2-7	TRBV28	.	CASSLGGADEQYF	TGTGCCAGCAGTTTAGGAGGGGCTGACGAGCAGTACTTC
many	TRBJ1-1	TRBV20-1	.	CRAPRDSVSNTEAFF	TGCAGGGCTCCTCGGGACTCCGTCTCGAACACTGAAGCTTTCTTT
many	TRBJ2-3	TRBV29-1	.	CSVLTYGTDTQYF	TGCAGCGTTTTAACATACGGCACAGATACGCAGTATTTT
many	TRBJ1-3	TRBV5-5	.	CASSFLGDTIYF	TGTGCCAGCAGCTTTCTGGGGGACACCATATATTTT
few	TRBJ1-2	TRBV29-1	.	CSVERGSYGYTF	TGCAGCGTTGAACGCGGCAGCTATGGCTACACCTTC
many	TRBJ2-1	TRBV20-1	.	CSAGLLVGQFF	TGCAGTGCTGGACTTCTAGTCGGGCAGTTCTTC
.	TRBJ1-2	TRBV29-1	.	CSVEDRRQSRSGYTF	TGCAGCGTTGAAGATCGTAGGCAGTCGCGGAGTGGCTACACCTTC
.	TRBJ1-1	TRBV5-4	.	CVSSRAWEGGNTEAFF	TGTGTCAGCAGCCGAGCTTGGGAGGGGGGTAACACTGAAGCTTTCTTT
few	TRBJ2-1	TRBV25-1	TRBD2	CASSPGLAVTEQFF	TGTGCCAGCAGTCCCGGACTAGCAGTAACTGAGCAGTTCTTC
many	TRBJ1-2	TRBV27	.	CASSYNRAANYGYTF	TGTGCCAGCAGCTATAACAGGGCAGCTAACTATGGCTACACCTTC
many	TRBJ2-3	TRBV11-2	.	CASSLEGRGSTDTQYF	TGTGCCAGCAGCTTAGAGGGGCGGGGAAGCACAGATACGCAGTATTTT
many	TRBJ2-2	TRBV27	TRBD1	CASSFYRGSGELFF	TGTGCCAGCAGTTTCTACAGGGGGTCCGGGGAGCTGTTTTTT
.	TRBJ1-1	TRBV29-1	.	CSEGGATEAFF	TGCAGCGAGGGGGGGGCAACTGAAGCTTTCTTT
.	TRBJ1-6	TRBV5-1	.	CASSLEDGDSPLHF	TGCGCCAGCAGCCTGGAGGACGGGGATTCACCCCTCCACTTT
many	TRBJ2-2	TRBV7-9	.	CASSPPLGELFF	TGTGCCAGCAGCCCTCCCCTGGGGGAGCTGTTTTTT
many	TRBJ2-3	TRBV7-7	.	CASSDGLSTDTQYF	TGTGCTAGCAGCGACGGACTGAGCACAGATACGCAGTATTTT